This is a list of T cell receptor beta chains from one sample in a study of shared clonotypes between healthy human individuals. The data were produced by immunoSEQ multiplex PCR, yet TCRdb's version contains in-frame clones alone and is incomplete. Of a few hundred thousand clones listed, 95% to 98% are singletons. The sample taken for sequencing was naive CD4+ T cells sorted from blood. These receptors came from a woman aged 25 to 45 in good health. CDR3s include the opening cysteine and the closing phenylalanine or tryptophan. Each record gives: D gene, V gene, J gene, CDR3 protein, CDR3 DNA. A D gene is named only where the DNA matches it firmly.

D gene: TRBD2
V gene: TRBV28
J gene: TRBJ2-1
CDR3 protein: CASRPSSIAGGLNEQFF
CDR3 DNA: TGTGCCAGCAGGCCCTCATCAATTGCGGGAGGGCTCAATGAGCAGTTCTTC

D gene: -
V gene: TRBV5-1
J gene: TRBJ2-7
CDR3 protein: CASSLGQVNFYEQYF
CDR3 DNA: TGCGCCAGCAGCTTGGGACAGGTAAATTTCTACGAGCAGTACTTC

D gene: TRBD2
V gene: TRBV9
J gene: TRBJ2-3
CDR3 protein: CASSVAIPGLAGPSTDTQYF
CDR3 DNA: TGTGCCAGCAGCGTAGCCATACCGGGACTAGCGGGGCCTAGCACAGATACGCAGTATTTT

D gene: -
V gene: TRBV10-3
J gene: TRBJ1-3
CDR3 protein: CAIIGSSGNTIYF
CDR3 DNA: TGTGCCATCATCGGTAGTTCTGGAAACACCATATATTTT

D gene: -
V gene: TRBV6-4
J gene: TRBJ2-5
CDR3 protein: CASRPQGRKETQYF
CDR3 DNA: TGTGCCAGCAGACCCCAAGGGCGGAAAGAGACCCAGTACTTC

D gene: -
V gene: TRBV12-2
J gene: TRBJ2-2
CDR3 protein: CASRPTKNTGELFF
CDR3 DNA: TGTGCAAGTCGCCCAACCAAGAACACCGGGGAGCTGTTTTTT

D gene: -
V gene: TRBV13
J gene: TRBJ1-4
CDR3 protein: CASSFFSGEKLFF
CDR3 DNA: TGTGCCAGCAGCTTTTTTTCTGGTGAAAAACTGTTTTTT

D gene: -
V gene: TRBV10-3
J gene: TRBJ1-5
CDR3 protein: CAISGGAGSNQPQHF
CDR3 DNA: TGTGCCATCAGTGGAGGAGCGGGGAGCAATCAGCCCCAGCATTTT

D gene: -
V gene: TRBV2
J gene: TRBJ2-1
CDR3 protein: CASLLGVNNEQFF
CDR3 DNA: TGTGCCAGCCTCCTAGGGGTAAACAATGAGCAGTTCTTC

D gene: TRBD1
V gene: TRBV11-2
J gene: TRBJ2-3
CDR3 protein: CASSGTGVDTQYF
CDR3 DNA: TGTGCCAGCAGCGGGACAGGGGTCGATACGCAGTATTTT

D gene: -
V gene: TRBV7-3
J gene: TRBJ2-5
CDR3 protein: CASSLTSGWGETQYF
CDR3 DNA: TGTGCCAGCAGCTTAACCTCAGGTTGGGGAGAGACCCAGTACTTC

D gene: -
V gene: TRBV6-5
J gene: TRBJ2-7
CDR3 protein: CASSFSSRGYEQYF
CDR3 DNA: TGTGCCAGCAGTTTCTCCTCTCGGGGGTACGAGCAGTACTTC

D gene: -
V gene: TRBV18
J gene: TRBJ1-4
CDR3 protein: CASSPTTGTTNEKLFF
CDR3 DNA: TGTGCCAGCTCACCCACGACAGGCACAACTAATGAAAAACTGTTTTTT

D gene: -
V gene: TRBV5-6
J gene: TRBJ2-7
CDR3 protein: CASSFGRKSSYEQYF
CDR3 DNA: TGTGCCAGCAGCTTCGGACGGAAGAGCTCCTACGAGCAGTACTTC

D gene: TRBD1
V gene: TRBV10-2
J gene: TRBJ2-5
CDR3 protein: CASSPGGAGETQYF
CDR3 DNA: TGCGCCAGCAGCCCAGGGGGCGCCGGGGAGACCCAGTACTTC

D gene: -
V gene: TRBV28
J gene: TRBJ2-2
CDR3 protein: CATRRLNTGELFF
CDR3 DNA: TGTGCCACCAGACGACTTAACACCGGGGAGCTGTTTTTT

D gene: -
V gene: TRBV7-2
J gene: TRBJ2-2
CDR3 protein: CASRYTRGTGELFF
CDR3 DNA: TGTGCCAGCAGATATACAAGGGGGACCGGGGAGCTGTTTTTT

D gene: -
V gene: TRBV11-2
J gene: TRBJ1-1
CDR3 protein: CASSTTDDTEAFF
CDR3 DNA: TGTGCCAGCAGCACGACAGACGACACTGAAGCTTTCTTT

D gene: TRBD1
V gene: TRBV6-5
J gene: TRBJ2-4
CDR3 protein: CASSSRTGLGNIQYF
CDR3 DNA: TGTGCCAGCAGTTCTCGGACAGGGCTAGGAAACATTCAGTACTTC

D gene: TRBD1
V gene: TRBV5-1
J gene: TRBJ2-1
CDR3 protein: CASSLESQGVPSRNEQFF
CDR3 DNA: TGCGCCAGCAGCTTAGAGTCCCAGGGGGTGCCCAGTCGGAATGAGCAGTTCTTC

D gene: TRBD2
V gene: TRBV28
J gene: TRBJ2-7
CDR3 protein: CASSLGFGGRAFREQYF
CDR3 DNA: TGTGCCAGCAGTCTCGGGTTTGGCGGGAGGGCCTTTCGCGAGCAGTACTTC